This section outlines one T cell receptor (beta chain) sequence together with its context. This clonotype was seen once. It lacks a known antigen. With a much larger clone just one base away, this may be a read error. The source of the sample is a study of tumor-infiltrating lymphocytes in primary liver carcinoma (dated by TCRdb to 2016 to 2017). Study-level background: Of the five patients, three men and two women aged 30 to 69 years, four had hepatocellular carcinoma and one had combined HCC and intrahepatic cholangiocarcinoma. The five patients had tumors staged T1-T3 N0M0, with maximum diameters ranging from roughly 4.2 to 11 cm. Roughly 3.5 to 7.5 million productive TCRbeta reads were obtained per sample, and no significant difference in read depth was found between tissue types. Across five regions of each liver tumor, along with adjacent normal tissue and blood, the study brought together TCRbeta repertoire sequencing, expression microarrays and whole-exome sequencing. A total of roughly 35 specimens from 5 patients went through TCRbeta repertoire sequencing, namely 25 tumor regions, 5 adjacent noncancerous liver tissues and 5 peripheral blood samples. High reproducibility was observed for the technical replicate repertoires, with mean shared-clone rates approximately 0.9 and correlation coefficients above 0.95. The investigation overall reported the following: Repertoire overlap was higher between tumor regions (mean roughly 35%) than tumor-adjacent (approximately 17%) or tumor-blood (roughly 14%) pairs, consistent with antigen-driven expansion. Only the TCR beta chain was sequenced, which likely underestimates true repertoire diversity because unpaired alpha chains were not captured. Only five or six patients were included in the study, and the authors note that the findings should be validated in a larger study. A significantly larger repertoire fraction was made up by the top 250 clones in tumors than in blood (p = 0.039). Because the samples were bulk and unsorted, CD4+ and CD8+ T cell repertoires could not be compared.

The CDR3 contains 15 residues, cysteine and phenylalanine counted. The read is trimmed to its CDR3 DNA, 45 bases read in frame from base 1. The junction carries 9 bases between V and J, which are trimmed by 0 bases and 1 base respectively. CDR1 and CDR2 are drawn from the germline V gene (reference sequence): SGHAT, FQDESV. Total RNA and DNA were co-extracted without cell sorting from 20-30 mg of bulk tissue using the AllPrep DNA/RNA mini kit. Between November 2015 and early 2016, 4 or 5 patients in China with histopathologically diagnosed primary liver carcinoma had their tumors surgically resected. At the time of sampling, the patients had chronic HBV infection and had not received any treatment. Fresh tumor and adjacent tissue pieces were bisected; one half was stored in RNAlater at -80°C, the other sent for histology. Starting from 500 to 600 ng total RNA, TCRbeta-specific cDNA was produced by reverse transcription with a constant-region primer and ProtoScript II reverse transcriptase. Construction of the TCRbeta libraries relied on three nested rounds of multiplex PCR, following a slightly modified ARM-PCR procedure. Each of the first two PCR rounds ran for around 9 cycles and used multiplex TRBV1-TRBV30 forward primers together with a Cbeta reverse primer. Sample barcodes and Illumina adapters were added in a final 25-cycle PCR using Deep VentR polymerase. Before sequencing, amplicons of 200-500 bp were purified from gel using a QIAquick gel extraction kit. An Illumina HiSeq 2500 was used to sequence the TCRbeta amplicons, generating 250-bp paired-end reads. Per the original workflow: To recover full CDR3 sequences, reads were quality-trimmed using Trimmomatic v0.33 and paired reads were then merged using FLASH v1.2.11. V, D and J germline segments were assigned to the rearranged TCRbeta sequences by MiGEC v1.2.1b. Clonotype statistics and Shannon-Wiener diversity indices were computed with VDJtools v1.0.0. To cut down on sampling bias, every analysis after diversity analysis relied on just the 250 most abundant clonotypes from each sample. TCRdb reprocessing: public reads trimmed at Q25 with fastp, clones called with MiXCR, in-frame beta chains kept. Merged by CDR3 protein, the rows form single entries marked with the most common genes and DNA. The V and J calls, along with clone size, are taken from TCRdb and not from the paper's own processing. Within this sample are around 80,000 distinct CDR3 sequences, with 69% of them counted one time only. The ten largest make up 26% of the sample.

The specimen sequenced was tumor-adjacent normal liver tissue. The sequence derives from a middle-aged man with primary liver carcinoma and hepatitis B virus infection. The sequence is built from TRBV11-1 and TRBJ1-1, and perhaps TRBD1 as D gene, on 5 matching bases. The DNA sequence reads TGTGCCAGCAGCTTAGCAGGGACTGGGAACACTGAAGCTTTCTTT. The translation is CASSLAGTGNTEAFF.